This entry is about one T cell receptor (beta chain). The data stem from a study of blood T cells in healthy people across ages. Looking at the study overall: Using template switching, researchers captured about one barcoded beta molecule for each two T cells.

Isolated per sample were at least 7 million PBMCs. The V gene lost 0 bases and the J gene lost 8 bases, with 16 bases spanning the gap. The CDR3 contains 16 residues. The germline V gene has CDR1 MNHEY and CDR2 SVGAGI. The second PCR ran about 7 to 12 cycles with a sample-barcoded 5' primer and J-beta primers. From the 5' RACE reads, TCRdb called clonotypes with MiXCR, one entry per CDR3 protein. The sample consists of fewer than 2 million distinct CDR3 sequences, about 39% of them appearing once. This sequence was found in a human donor in good health. This rearrangement joins TRBV6-5 to TRBJ2-2, with no clear D. Sample: blood. CDR3 nucleotide sequence: TGTGCCAGCAGTTACTCGAGATTTCGAGATCGAGGGGAGCTGTTTTTT. Amino acids: CASSYSRFRDRGELFF.